The 11 T cell receptor beta chains below were found in one sample sequenced in a study of blood T cells in healthy people across ages. A J-beta primer mix and a sample-barcoded 5' primer were used in a second PCR of about 7 to 12 cycles. TCRdb re-derived calls from the 5' RACE reads in MiXCR, one entry per CDR3 protein. The sample lists about 840,000 distinct CDR3 sequences; 25% to 35% were seen once. These data also featured in a second study, about T cells of mothers and their children.

The sequenced material came from blood. These TCRs come from a woman between 40 and 50 years old in good health.

The sample holds a few counts of this clonotype. The V gene is TRBV3-1, the J gene TRBJ1-4; D is ambiguous. Germline lookup yields CDR1 LGHDT and CDR2 YNNKEL (reference sequence). The CDR3 contains 15 residues. Trimming shortened V by 1 base and J by 6 bases, and 12 bases separated the two germline ends. CDR3 DNA: TGTGCCAGCAGCCAAGGCGGATGGAGTCATGAAAAACTGTTTTTT. It codes for CASSQGGWSHEKLFF.

This chain connects TRBV20-1 to TRBJ2-2, with D unresolved. This CDR3 is 17 amino acids long. V was pared by 0 bases and J by 0 bases, with 14 bases between. The germline V gene has CDR1 DFQATT and CDR2 SNEGSKA (reference sequence). CDR3 protein: CSARDLVTLANTGELFF. CDR3 sequence (DNA): TGCAGTGCTAGAGATCTAGTGACCCTAGCGAACACCGGGGAGCTGTTTTTT.

Only a few counts were recorded for this clonotype. The chain employs TRBV27 and TRBJ1-2; TRBD1 aligns across 8 bases. With V trimmed by 5 bases and J by 8 bases, 7 bases remained unmatched. This CDR3 comprises 13 residues. The germline CDR1 and CDR2 sequences are MNHEY and SMNVEV (reference sequence). For the CDR3, the DNA is TGTGCCAGCAGTGAGACAGGGGCAATGGGCTACACCTTC. This gives the protein CASSETGAMGYTF.

This clonotype showed up just a few times. V usage is TRBV10-3 and J usage is TRBJ2-7; perhaps D is TRBD1 or TRBD2 (6 bases each). CDR1 is ENHRY, CDR2 SYGVKD, per germline. Deletions cut 2 bases from V and 2 bases from J, with 16 bases between. This CDR3 has 16 residues. CDR3 bases: TGTGCCATCAGTGAGGGGGGGACACTAGGGACCTACGAGCAGTACTTC. This translates into CAISEGGTLGTYEQYF.

Points on this clonotype: Its ends do not fully match the called genes, so a read error is possible. The chain uses TRBV3-1 and TRBJ1-5; no reliable D call. The CDR3 contains 14 residues. Germline V gene sequence: CDR1 LGHDT, CDR2 YNNKEL (reference sequence). The chain's CDR3 is CASSQVGSNQLQHF. The DNA of the CDR3 is TGTGCCAGCAGCCAAGTGGGAAGCAATCAGCTCCAGCATTTT.

This clonotype was counted ten times or more. The chain couples TRBV7-2 to TRBJ1-6, with D perhaps TRBD1 (6 bases). Trimming shortened V by 5 bases and J by 9 bases, and 8 bases separated the two germline ends. From germline, CDR1 is SGHTA and CDR2 FQGNSA. CDR3 length equals 12 residues. The CDR3 protein is CASSQGRSPLHF. DNA for the CDR3: TGTGCCAGCAGCCAGGGGCGTTCACCCCTCCACTTT.

This clonotype was counted at least ten times. This chain uses TRBV6-1 with TRBJ2-6; a weak D match, TRBD1 (6 bases). Trimming shortened V by 7 bases and J by 0 bases, and 13 bases separated the two germline ends. The CDR3 consists of 16 residues. In germline, CDR1 is MNHNS, CDR2 SASEGT. CDR3 in DNA: TGTGCCAGCAAAAGGACAGAAATCTCTGGGGCCAACGTCCTGACTTTC. The encoded protein is CASKRTEISGANVLTF.

The chain employs TRBV27 and TRBJ2-1; D remains unclear. Germline-derived CDR1 and CDR2 are MNHEY and SMNVEV (reference sequence). There are 14 residues in the CDR3. Trimming removed 0 bases at V and 6 bases at J, with 9 bases between. CDR3 coding DNA: TGTGCCAGCAGTTTATCGACCCCCCGCAATGAGCAGTTCTTC. Its translation is CASSLSTPRNEQFF.

This clonotype was seen ten or more times. V is TRBV20-1 and J is TRBJ2-5; possibly TRBD2 for D (6 bases). This CDR3 has 17 residues. The V gene lost 3 bases and the J gene lost 1 base, with 21 bases spanning the gap. In germline, CDR1 is DFQATT, CDR2 SNEGSKA (reference sequence). The CDR3 sequence is CSASTISGGAGQETQYF. Here the CDR3 DNA reads TGCAGTGCTAGCACAATTTCTGGCGGGGCTGGCCAAGAGACCCAGTACTTC.

The chain carries TRBV3-1 and TRBJ2-1; TRBD1 or TRBD2 may be the D gene (5 bases each). Trimming cost V 4 bases and J 2 bases, with 12 bases left between them. CDR3 length equals 15 residues. CDR1 and CDR2 (germline): LGHDT, YNNKEL (reference sequence). The CDR3 DNA reads TGTGCCAGCAGCCCTACGGGGCGAACCTACAATGAGCAGTTCTTC. This codes for CASSPTGRTYNEQFF.

This clonotype occurred a few times. A read error is possible here, since a much larger clone lies one base away. This chain uses TRBV6-2 or TRBV6-3 with TRBJ2-7, with D unclear. V dropped 2 bases and J dropped 7 bases, with 12 bases sitting between them. Germline CDR1 reads MNHEY; CDR2 reads SVGEGT. The CDR3 totals 13 residues. This CDR3 reads CASSYTSLGEQYF. The CDR3 DNA reads TGTGCCAGCAGTTACACCTCACTGGGTGAGCAGTACTTC.